This T cell receptor (beta chain) was obtained from a study of blood T cells in healthy people across ages. Study-wide results and limits: Diversity figures derived from one million T cells were judged to underestimate the true value.

Each donor's blood draw was approximately 10 milliliters of peripheral blood. Extraction of total RNA produced a minimum of 5 micrograms from each sample. In regard to this clonotype: What it binds is not known.

With a J-beta primer mix and a sample-barcoded 5' primer, a second PCR ran roughly 7 to 11 cycles. TCRdb re-called the 5' RACE reads with MiXCR, one entry per CDR3 protein. This table has approximately 2,000,000 distinct CDR3 sequences, about two fifths appearing once. The CDR3 has 13 residues. Per the germline V gene, CDR1 is LNHNV and CDR2 is YYDKDF (reference sequence). The chain carries TRBV15 and TRBJ2-5; the D is unclear. The better agreement between TRBJ2-7 and the DNA end casts doubt on the J call. What was sequenced was blood. The receptor's source is a human donor in good health. The CDR3 protein is CATSTGQLYEQYF. CDR3 in DNA: TGTGCCACCAGCACGGGTCAGCTCTACGAGCAGTACTTC.